Below are 30 T cell receptor beta chains sequenced from a single sample in a study of T cell repertoires in cytomegalovirus infection. TCRdb re-called the reads with MiXCR, one entry per CDR3 protein. The sample includes under 200,000 distinct CDR3 sequences, 8.5% to 10% of them seen just once. Sequencing was performed on PBMCs. These receptors originate from a human donor in good health (CMV status not recorded). Some clones in this sample may be carry-over from other donors' samples.

The table lists this clonotype with many counts. The rearrangement links TRBV5-5 to TRBJ2-7; D is possibly TRBD1 (6 bases). The CDR3 consists of 14 residues. Germline CDR1 SGHKS, CDR2 YYEKEE (reference sequence). Trimming left V 4 bases short and J 2 bases short, with 13 bases between. CDR3 sequence reads: CASSQDSGTYEQYF. CDR3 sequence (DNA): TGTGCCAGCAGCCAGGACAGCGGTACCTACGAGCAGTACTTC.

This clonotype was observed a few times. The V gene is TRBV10-1, the J gene TRBJ2-1, with 9 bases lining up with TRBD1. With V trimmed by 6 bases and J by 5 bases, 5 bases remained unmatched. There are 14 residues in the CDR3. CDR1 and CDR2 (germline): WNHNN, SYGVQD (reference sequence). Here the CDR3 DNA reads TGCGCCAGCAGCTCCGGGACAGGGAACAATGAGCAGTTCTTC. It codes for CASSSGTGNNEQFF.

The chain links TRBV30 to TRBJ2-7; 10 bases map to TRBD1. Germline values: CDR1 GTSNPN, CDR2 SVGIG (reference sequence). The CDR3 consists of 15 residues. Trimming took 1 base from V and 2 from J; bases not matched to a gene: 5. The CDR3 here is CAWSDSGTGAYEQYF. The CDR3 DNA follows: TGTGCCTGGAGTGACTCCGGGACAGGGGCCTACGAGCAGTACTTC.

J is TRBJ1-2 and V is TRBV4-2; perhaps TRBD1 as D (6 bases). Germline V CDR1 and CDR2: LGHNA, YNFKEQ. Between the trimmed V and J ends, which lost 8 bases and 4 bases, there was a span of 17 bases. The CDR3 contains 14 residues. The DNA of the CDR3 is TGTGCCAGCCGGGAGTCCTCAGGGGCCTATGGCTACACCTTC. This translates into CASRESSGAYGYTF.

This chain joins TRBV28 and TRBJ2-5; weak D call: TRBD2 (5 bases). Germline assignment: CDR1 MDHEN and CDR2 SYDVKM. The CDR3 consists of 16 residues. V lost 2 bases, J lost 3 bases, and 16 bases lay in between. In nucleotides, the CDR3 is TGTGCCAGCAGTTTACTGTCCGAGGGTCAAGAAGAGACCCAGTACTTC. Amino acids: CASSLLSEGQEETQYF.

The CDR3: CASRSRTDSYEQYF. DNA for the CDR3: TGTGCCAGCAGAAGCCGGACAGACTCCTACGAGCAGTACTTC. The J gene is TRBJ2-7, the V gene TRBV25-1, with D possibly TRBD1 on 6 matching bases. V was pared by 6 bases and J by 0 bases, with 12 bases between. The CDR3 contains 14 residues. Per the germline V gene, CDR1 is MGHDK and CDR2 is SYGVNS.

About this clonotype: It may be a read error: a sequence one base away is much more abundant. The J gene is TRBJ1-2, the V gene TRBV11-2, with D uncertain. Germline-derived CDR1 and CDR2 are SGHAT and FQNNGV. With 5 bases removed from V and 4 bases from J, the gap between germline ends came to 14 bases. The CDR3 has 14 amino acids. The CDR3 sequence: CASSMGEASYGYTF. The CDR3 bases are TGTGCCAGCAGCATGGGAGAAGCTAGCTATGGCTACACCTTC.

The sample holds a few counts of this clonotype. The V gene is TRBV28, the J gene TRBJ1-6, with 7 bases matching TRBD1. This CDR3 spans 16 amino acids. V gave up 5 bases and J gave up 2 bases; unmatched junction bases: 6. Per germline, CDR1 MDHEN and CDR2 SYDVKM. The CDR3: CASSLGTATYNSPLHF. In DNA form, the CDR3 reads TGTGCCAGCAGTCTGGGGACAGCTACCTATAATTCACCCCTCCACTTT.

The chain uses TRBV5-6 and TRBJ2-5, with 9 bases that match TRBD1. CDR3 length equals 14 residues. Germline V CDR1 and CDR2: SGHDT, YYEEEE. Losses at the gene ends were 0 bases for V and 4 bases for J; bases not matched to a gene: 1. Here the CDR3 reads CASSLGDRAETQYF. The DNA of the CDR3 is TGTGCCAGCAGCTTGGGGGACAGGGCAGAGACCCAGTACTTC.

This clonotype was seen many times. V gene TRBV7-2 combines with J gene TRBJ2-3; 8 positions match TRBD2. J was trimmed by 2 bases and V by 4 bases; bases with no gene match: 5. Germline values: CDR1 SGHTA, CDR2 FQGNSA. The CDR3 covers 15 residues. The CDR3, as DNA: TGTGCCAGCAGCTGGGCGGGAGGCTCCACAGATACGCAGTATTTT. Protein sequence: CASSWAGGSTDTQYF.

This clonotype was seen ten or more times. V usage is TRBV6-2 or TRBV6-3 and J usage is TRBJ2-7; D is ambiguous. CDR3 length equals 13 residues. CDR1 MNHEY and CDR2 SVGEGT come from the germline V gene. Trimming took 6 bases from V and 2 from J, leaving 11 bases between them. The CDR3 loop reads CASSFSEAYEQYF. DNA of the CDR3: TGTGCCAGCAGCTTCTCCGAGGCCTACGAGCAGTACTTC.

This clonotype was detected ten times or more. The chain combines TRBV7-9 with TRBJ2-1; tentative D call: TRBD2 (7 bases). Trimming pared 5 bases from V and 3 bases from J, leaving 14 bases between. Germline V gives CDR1 SEHNR, CDR2 FQNEAQ (reference sequence). The CDR3 extends over 15 amino acids. CDR3: CASSLVGGHYNEQFF. The CDR3 DNA sequence: TGTGCCAGCAGCCTCGTCGGGGGGCACTACAATGAGCAGTTCTTC.

The rearrangement uses TRBV29-1 and TRBJ1-5; D remains ambiguous. V lost 4 bases and J lost 3, with 10 bases in between. The CDR3 length is 13 residues. Germline-derived CDR1 and CDR2 are SQVTM and ANQGSEA. CDR3 nucleotide sequence: TGCAGCGTTGCCTTGACCTACAATCAGCCCCAGCATTTT. This encodes CSVALTYNQPQHF.

This clonotype was counted between two and nine times. The chain couples TRBV12-3 or TRBV12-4 to TRBJ2-3, with D hard to call. Trimming took off 3 bases at V and 3 bases at J, with 13 bases between the two ends. The CDR3 is made up of 15 amino acids. The CDR3 nucleotides read TGTGCCAGCAGTTTCCCCGACTTGGCTACAGATACGCAGTATTTT. Translating it yields CASSFPDLATDTQYF.

This clonotype was found a few times. The J gene is TRBJ1-5, the V gene TRBV20-1; 9 bases align to TRBD1. CDR1 is DFQATT and CDR2 is SNEGSKA in the germline V gene (reference sequence). The CDR3 totals 16 residues. The trim removed 0 bases at V and 9 bases at J, leaving 12 bases unmatched. The CDR3 region is CSARDPETGGYRPQHF. Written as DNA, the CDR3 is TGCAGTGCTAGAGATCCGGAGACAGGGGGGTATCGGCCCCAGCATTTT.

This clonotype appeared many times. The chain couples TRBV29-1 to TRBJ2-6; TRBD2 aligns across 7 bases. Germline CDR1 SQVTM, CDR2 ANQGSEA. This CDR3 has 14 amino acids. The V gene end was trimmed by 5 bases and the J gene end by 0 bases; junction bases not matched to a gene: 1. In nucleotides, the CDR3 is TGCAGCGTTCGGGACTACTCTGGGGCCAACGTCCTGACTTTC. Its protein product is CSVRDYSGANVLTF.

This clonotype was found many times. The DNA of the CDR3 is TGTGCCAGCAGCTTGACCGGGACAGGGGGCTACGAGCAGTACTTC. It codes for CASSLTGTGGYEQYF. The chain employs TRBV7-9 and TRBJ2-7; 11 nucleotides align to TRBD1. Trimming at V came to 3 bases and at J to 3 bases, leaving 4 bases not matched to a gene. Germline loops: CDR1 SEHNR, CDR2 FQNEAQ (reference sequence). The CDR3 contains 15 residues.

This clonotype was detected many times. CDR3 coding DNA: TGTGCCAGCAGCTGGGGTGACCAGCTGAGGGGCTACACCTTC. Its protein is CASSWGDQLRGYTF. The rearrangement links TRBV7-9 to TRBJ1-2; D unresolved. The CDR3 has 14 amino acids. CDR1 and CDR2 (germline): SEHNR, FQNEAQ (reference sequence). V was cut by 4 bases and J by 8 bases, with 17 bases left in between.

There are many counts of this clonotype. The chain joins TRBV7-2 to TRBJ1-2, with a tentative D call TRBD1 (5 bases). CDR3 length equals 14 residues. Germline V gene data show CDR1 as SGHTA and CDR2 as FQGNSA. Between the trimmed V and J ends, which lost 2 bases and 4 bases, there was a span of 11 bases. The CDR3 protein is CASSLSQGGYGYTF. CDR3 bases: TGTGCCAGCAGCTTATCGCAGGGAGGCTATGGCTACACCTTC.

This clonotype occurred many times. This chain joins TRBV6-6 and TRBJ1-1, with 8 positions matching TRBD1. The CDR3 runs 17 residues. With 2 bases clipped from V and 1 base from J, the junction kept 9 bases outside the gene matches. Germline V lookup: CDR1 MNHNY, CDR2 SVGAGI (reference sequence). The CDR3 loop reads CASSYPDRVNRNTEAFF. DNA of the CDR3: TGTGCCAGCAGTTACCCGGACAGGGTAAATAGGAACACTGAAGCTTTCTTT.

V gene TRBV4-3 combines with J gene TRBJ2-3; 16 positions match TRBD2. CDR1 and CDR2 (germline): LGHNA, YSLEER. The V segment lost 4 bases and the J segment 6 bases; nucleotides outside the gene matches: 7. The CDR3 sequence is 17 residues long. In DNA, the CDR3 is TGCGCCAGCAGCCCGGGACTAGCGGGGGGGGTACCGGATACGCAGTATTTT. It is translated as CASSPGLAGGVPDTQYF.

This clonotype has a handful of counts. This rearrangement joins TRBV18 to TRBJ1-2; 8 bases align to TRBD1. The CDR3 length is 15 residues. V lost 3 bases to trimming and J lost 5 bases; unmatched junction nucleotides: 8. Germline loops: CDR1 KGHSH, CDR2 LQKENI. The CDR3 region has the DNA TGTGCCAGCTCACCGATGGACAGGGAGGGTTATGGCTACACCTTC. Translating it yields CASSPMDREGYGYTF. Drawing the rest from reference TRBV18 and TRBJ1-2, the complete variable domain is NAGVMQNPRHLVRRRGQEARLRCSPMKGHSHVYWYRQLPEEGLKFMVYLQKENIIDESGMPKERFSAEFPKEGPSILRIQQVVRGDSAAYFCASSPMDREGYGYTFGSGTRLTVV.

This clonotype has only a few counts. The chain employs TRBV29-1 and TRBJ1-1, with unresolved D. The ends were cut back, 7 bases at V and 4 bases at J, with 13 bases in the middle. Germline V lookup: CDR1 SQVTM, CDR2 ANQGSEA. The CDR3 loop spans 12 amino acids. The CDR3 region is CSGGFVGTEAFF. CDR3 nucleotide sequence: TGCAGCGGGGGTTTTGTCGGCACTGAAGCTTTCTTT.

This clonotype was seen repeatedly, ten times or more. This chain links TRBV6-2 or TRBV6-3 with TRBJ1-3; D might be TRBD1 (5 bases). The germline V gene encodes CDR1 MNHEY and CDR2 SVGEGT. The CDR3 sequence is 18 residues long. Trimming cost V 6 bases and J 0 bases, with 21 bases left between them. The CDR3 is CASSHRRGRLSSGNTIYF. Here the CDR3 DNA reads TGTGCCAGCAGCCACCGCCGGGGACGCTTGAGCTCTGGAAACACCATATATTTT.

Ten or more counts support this clonotype. The chain has TRBV29-1 and TRBJ1-1; D perhaps matches TRBD1 (6 bases). Germline assignment: CDR1 SQVTM and CDR2 ANQGSEA. The CDR3 has 14 residues. V was pared by 7 bases and J by 4 bases, with 19 bases between. This chain's CDR3 is CSGGQPGSGTEAFF. CDR3 DNA: TGCAGCGGAGGACAGCCAGGTAGTGGCACTGAAGCTTTCTTT.

In its sample, this clonotype was seen a few times. V is TRBV29-1 and J is TRBJ1-2, with D unclear. The germline V gene encodes CDR1 SQVTM and CDR2 ANQGSEA. V lost 0 bases to trimming and J lost 8 bases, with 16 bases between them. This CDR3 region has 14 residues. CDR3 bases: TGCAGCGTTGAAGATCCGAGTAGGGTTGGCGGCTACACCTTC. Its translation: CSVEDPSRVGGYTF.

This clonotype was observed a few times. The V call is TRBV28, the J call TRBJ2-1; no clear D. The CDR3 sequence is 12 residues long. V shed 8 bases and J shed 4 bases, with 9 bases lying between them. Germline V CDR1 and CDR2: MDHEN, SYDVKM. CDR3 sequence: CASGLLYNEQFF. The DNA for the CDR3 is TGTGCCAGCGGCCTCCTATACAATGAGCAGTTCTTC.

In this sample, this clonotype turned up many times. The chain combines TRBV7-2 with TRBJ1-6, with 7 bases identical to TRBD1. With 1 base clipped from V and 5 bases from J, the junction kept 8 bases outside the gene matches. This CDR3 is built from 17 residues. CDR1 is SGHTA and CDR2 is FQGNSA in the germline V gene. This CDR3 reads CASSLVGWGQNNSPLHF. CDR3 DNA: TGTGCCAGCAGCTTAGTTGGGTGGGGACAGAATAATTCACCCCTCCACTTT.

This clonotype was observed many times. The CDR3: CASSAQGWDTDTQYF. CDR3 bases: TGTGCCAGCAGCGCACAGGGGTGGGACACAGATACGCAGTATTTT. The rearrangement uses TRBV11-2 and TRBJ2-3; 7 bases map to TRBD1. Losses at the gene ends were 5 bases for V and 2 bases for J; bases not matched to a gene: 7. Germline V gene lookup returns CDR1 SGHAT and CDR2 FQNNGV. The CDR3 extends over 15 amino acids.

This clonotype was counted once. A clone one base away is much larger, so this may be a read error. The V call is TRBV2, the J call TRBJ2-1; no definite D call. Germline loops: CDR1 SNHLY, CDR2 FYNNEI. The CDR3 length is 13 residues. The CDR3 DNA reads TGTGCCAGCCGTGAATGGGCCTACAATGAGCAGTTCTTC. This gives the protein CASREWAYNEQFF.